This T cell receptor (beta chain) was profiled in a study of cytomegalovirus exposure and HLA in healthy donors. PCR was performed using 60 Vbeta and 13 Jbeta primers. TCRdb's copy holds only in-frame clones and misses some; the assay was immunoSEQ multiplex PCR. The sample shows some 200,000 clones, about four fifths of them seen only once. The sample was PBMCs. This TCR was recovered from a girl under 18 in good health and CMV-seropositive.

The CDR3 region is CASSRGRDSGPNNEQFF. Written as DNA, the CDR3 is TGCGCCAGCAGCCGGGGGAGGGATAGCGGACCTAACAATGAGCAGTTCTTC. The chain is built from TRBV4-1 and TRBJ2-1; TRBD2 aligns across 7 bases. The trim removed 4 bases at V and 5 bases at J, leaving 14 bases unmatched. Looked up from germline, CDR1 is MGHRA and CDR2 is YSYEKL. CDR3 length equals 17 residues.